The 15 T cell receptor beta chains below come from one sample, sequenced in a study of blood T cell repertoires in COVID-19. The protocol was immunoSEQ multiplex PCR, while the TCRdb copy is restricted to in-frame clones and leaves out a portion. This table has 150,000 or so clones, approximately 78% appearing once. The sequencing sample was made of peripheral blood. All receptors derive from a human donor with acute or convalescent COVID-19. The donor label of this sample is uncertain.

This chain's CDR3 is CASRKPSGTDTQYF. The DNA of the CDR3 is TGTGCCAGCAGGAAGCCTAGCGGCACAGATACGCAGTATTTT. This rearrangement joins TRBV6-5 to TRBJ2-3; TRBD2 might be the D (6 bases). Per germline, CDR1 MNHEY and CDR2 SVGAGI. V gave up 6 bases and J gave up 1 base, with 11 bases separating them. CDR3 size: 14 residues.

V usage is TRBV4-3 and J usage is TRBJ2-1, with 8 bases that match TRBD2. After removal of 0 bases from V and 3 bases from J, the junction contained 4 bases not matched to a gene. The germline gives CDR1 LGHNA, CDR2 YSLEER. The CDR3 covers 16 residues. The CDR3 DNA is TGCGCCAGCAGCCAAGACGAACGGGGGGGCTACAATGAGCAGTTCTTC. Amino acid sequence: CASSQDERGGYNEQFF.

The chain uses TRBV10-3 and TRBJ2-7, with TRBD1 matching 7 bases. Germline CDR1 reads ENHRY; CDR2 reads SYGVKD. V dropped 3 bases and J dropped 4; count of bases not matched to a gene: 12. This CDR3 has 16 residues. The CDR3 DNA reads as TGTGCCATCAGTGACCCCCAACAGGGGTCTAGGTACGAGCAGTACTTC. Amino acid sequence: CAISDPQQGSRYEQYF.

The chain recombines TRBV6-6 with TRBJ1-1, with TRBD1 matching 7 bases. The CDR3 extends over 15 amino acids. With 5 bases clipped from V and 0 bases from J, the junction kept 6 bases outside the gene matches. In germline, CDR1 is MNHNY, CDR2 SVGAGI (reference sequence). In DNA, the CDR3 is TGTGCCAGCAGTCCCCGGGACAGATTGAACACTGAAGCTTTCTTT. It yields the protein CASSPRDRLNTEAFF.

This chain joins TRBV27 and TRBJ2-7; D perhaps matches TRBD2 (6 bases). The CDR3 covers 14 residues. In germline, CDR1 is MNHEY, CDR2 SMNVEV (reference sequence). V shed 3 bases and J shed 0 bases, with 9 bases lying between them. The CDR3: CASSFRGVSYEQYF. The CDR3 nucleotides read TGTGCCAGCAGTTTTCGCGGGGTCTCCTACGAGCAGTACTTC.

V and J are TRBV6-5 and TRBJ2-5, with 7 bases matching TRBD1. The CDR3 is 14 residues long. The J segment lost 4 bases and the V segment lost 8 bases, leaving 10 bases of the junction unmatched. Germline V lookup: CDR1 MNHEY, CDR2 SVGAGI. As DNA, the CDR3 is TGTGCCAGCTTGAGGACAGGCGGGCGAGAGACCCAGTACTTC. It encodes CASLRTGGRETQYF.

This chain links TRBV3-1 (or the pseudogene TRBV3-2) with TRBJ1-2, with 7 bases fitting TRBD1. V was clipped by 0 bases and J by 4 bases; unmatched bases: 11. The CDR3 runs to 17 residues. Germline CDR1 reads LGHDT; CDR2 reads YNNKEL (reference sequence). CDR3 in amino acids: CASSQDHEGAGAYGYTF. CDR3 sequence (DNA): TGTGCCAGCAGCCAAGATCATGAGGGGGCAGGGGCCTATGGCTACACCTTC.

CDR3 protein: CASRDWDRAAYNEQFF. The CDR3 nucleotides are TGCGCCAGCAGAGATTGGGACAGGGCGGCCTACAATGAGCAGTTCTTC. This chain uses TRBV10-2 with TRBJ2-1; 9 nucleotides match TRBD1. V gave up 6 bases and J gave up 2 bases; unmatched junction bases: 8. Germline V lookup: CDR1 WSHSY, CDR2 SAAADI. There are 16 residues in the CDR3.

The chain has TRBV27 and TRBJ2-3, with TRBD2 identical over 11 bases. Looked up from germline, CDR1 is MNHEY and CDR2 is SMNVEV (reference sequence). CDR3 length: 17 amino acids. Trimming at V came to 0 bases and at J to 5 bases, leaving 7 bases not matched to a gene. This CDR3 is CASSLSPSGGQRDTQYF. As DNA, the CDR3 is TGTGCCAGCAGTTTATCCCCTAGCGGGGGGCAGCGAGATACGCAGTATTTT.

This chain links TRBV7-2 with TRBJ1-1; D remains ambiguous. Germline CDR1 reads SGHTA; CDR2 reads FQGNSA. V lost 1 base, J lost 4 bases, and 10 bases lay in between. The CDR3 has 14 residues. Here the CDR3 reads CASSLGGYSTEAFF. The CDR3 nucleotides read TGTGCCAGCAGCTTAGGAGGGTACAGCACTGAAGCTTTCTTT.

Here the CDR3 DNA reads TGTGCCAGCAGTTTCGGACAGGGGCATCAGCCCCAGCATTTT. It is translated as CASSFGQGHQPQHF. The rearrangement uses TRBV27 and TRBJ1-5; 9 nucleotides line up with TRBD1. CDR3 length: 14 amino acids. Losses at the gene ends were 3 bases for V and 5 bases for J; bases not matched to a gene: 2. The germline V gene has CDR1 MNHEY and CDR2 SMNVEV (reference sequence).

The J gene is TRBJ2-2, the V gene TRBV7-9; D gene ambiguous. CDR1 and CDR2 (germline): SEHNR, FQNEAQ (reference sequence). The V and J ends lost 5 bases and 1 base respectively, with 8 bases between them. The CDR3 length is 14 residues. DNA of the CDR3: TGTGCCAGCAGCCCCAGATTGAACACCGGGGAGCTGTTTTTT. Translating gives CASSPRLNTGELFF.

This clone was found once. The gene calls are TRBV19 and TRBJ2-1; D is undetermined. CDR3 length: 12 amino acids. CDR1 and CDR2 from the germline V gene are LNHDA and SQIVND (reference sequence). The V end was cut by 5 bases, the J end by 6 bases, with 8 bases between. The CDR3 sequence is CASSSASNEQFF. Written as DNA, the CDR3 is TGTGCCAGTAGTTCAGCGAGCAATGAGCAGTTCTTC.

V gene TRBV5-6 combines with J gene TRBJ1-4; D unresolved. The CDR3 is made up of 14 amino acids. Trimming shortened V by 2 bases and J by 0 bases, and 5 bases separated the two germline ends. The V gene's germline CDR1 is SGHDT and CDR2 YYEEEE. CDR3 sequence: CASSFGPTNEKLFF. For the CDR3, the DNA is TGTGCCAGCAGCTTTGGCCCAACTAATGAAAAACTGTTTTTT.

This chain uses TRBV5-1 with TRBJ2-4, with TRBD1 as a possible D gene (5 bases). Germline values: CDR1 SGHRS, CDR2 YFSETQ. V lost 0 bases to trimming and J lost 0 bases, with 10 bases between them. CDR3 length: 16 amino acids. The DNA for the CDR3 is TGCGCCAGCAGCTTGGGACAGATTCTAGCCAAAAACATTCAGTACTTC. Translation gives CASSLGQILAKNIQYF.